The TCR beta chain described here comes from a study of blood T cell repertoires in COVID-19 (dated by TCRdb to between 2020 and 2021). Some background on the complete study: Samples from collaborators originated in the United States, Italy and Spain and spanned both the acute and convalescent phases of COVID-19. Deeply sampled blood TCRbeta repertoires from subjects exposed to, actively infected with, or recovered from COVID-19 were included in the dataset. The repertoires were released in a freely available public database intended as a resource for research on the immune response to SARS-CoV-2. The material from the prospective study consisted of cDNA or gDNA derived from T cells, B-cell-depleted T cells, or PBMCs. HLA class I and class II types, where available, came from metadata supplied by the sample provider rather than from assay-based typing. The samples were drawn from two sources: the first 160 participants of the ongoing ImmuneRACE study, and 1,200 or so subjects contributed by 6 global collaborators. A de-identified subject ID, COVID-19 status, age in years and sex were almost always included in the sample metadata. The paper's findings and limits, for the study overall: How much clinical and demographic metadata was included differed by source and by participant, and the metadata was provided uncurated.

The immunoSEQ Assay, a bias-controlled multiplex PCR, was used to amplify TCRbeta CDR3 regions from genomic DNA. The authors processed their data as follows. The number of nucleated cells in each sample was estimated from the amplification of reference gene primers within the assay. Sequence reads were collapsed and filtered to measure the absolute abundance of every unique TCRbeta CDR3 rearrangement. For each sample, productive Simpson clonality was calculated as the square root of Simpson's diversity index over productive rearrangements. Entries here come from immuneACCESS through TCRdb and include only in-frame sequences with V and J called. Some clones fail to appear in such tables; in the studies checked, an unresolved V gene covers under half of the shortfall, and the cause of the remainder is unknown. Clonal size and the V and J genes are those of that table, whereas D and trimming came from the DNA. Recorded for this sample are around 280,000 clones; roughly 85% of them occurred a single time. The top ten constitute approximately 6% of the sample.

Participants in the prospective study were enrolled through a virtual design, were aged roughly 18 to 100 years, and lived in fewer than 30 United States geographic areas. In the prospective study, participants were assigned to cohorts based on the clinical history participants reported in a screening survey and a study questionnaire. Recovered participants in ImmuneRACE Cohort 3 were defined as having two consecutive negative NP/OP PCR tests, clearance from a healthcare professional, or resolution of symptoms. In the prospective study, mobile phlebotomists collected whole blood, serum and a nasopharyngeal or oropharyngeal swab from each participant. Prospective study participants could optionally give additional blood draws and questionnaires over a roughly 2-month period. Before DNA extraction, blood samples from the prospective study were shipped at room temperature or frozen. With regard to this clone: It has no known antigen specificity. No per-base quality is available; no much larger clone lies one base away.

Reading from cysteine to phenylalanine, the CDR3 counts 14 amino acids. This entry keeps only the CDR3 DNA: 42 bases, framed from base 1. The trim is 2 bases for V and 6 bases for J, with a gap of 13 bases between the germline ends. Via the germline V gene, CDR1 is SGHAT and CDR2 FQNNGV. This clonotype was obtained from a woman in her 40s who had recovered from COVID-19. Rearrangement joined TRBV11-2 to TRBJ1-2; the D segment could be TRBD1, given 5 matching bases. The material sequenced was PBMCs or T cells enriched from blood (not recorded which). The CDR3: CASSLRGGVDGYTF. The DNA is as follows: TGTGCCAGCAGCTTAAGGGGTGGAGTAGATGGCTACACCTTC.